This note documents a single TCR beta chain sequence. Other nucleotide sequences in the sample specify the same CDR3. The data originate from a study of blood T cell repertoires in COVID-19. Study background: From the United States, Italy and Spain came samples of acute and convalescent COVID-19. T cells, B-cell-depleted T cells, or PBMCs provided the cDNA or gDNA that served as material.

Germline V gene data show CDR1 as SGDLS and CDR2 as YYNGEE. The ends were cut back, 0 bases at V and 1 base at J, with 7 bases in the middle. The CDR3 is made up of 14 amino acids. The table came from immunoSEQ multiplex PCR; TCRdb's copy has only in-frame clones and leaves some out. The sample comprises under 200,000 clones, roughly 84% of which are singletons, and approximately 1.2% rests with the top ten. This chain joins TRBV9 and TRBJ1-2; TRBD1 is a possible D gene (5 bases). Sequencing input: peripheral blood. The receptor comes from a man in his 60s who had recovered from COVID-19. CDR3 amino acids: CASSVGQGNYGYTF. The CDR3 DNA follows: TGTGCCAGCAGCGTAGGCCAGGGTAACTATGGCTACACCTTC. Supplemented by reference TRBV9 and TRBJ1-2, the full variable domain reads DSGVTQTPKHLITATGQRVTLRCSPRSGDLSVYWYQQSLDQGLQFLIQYYNGEERAKGNILERFSAQQFPDLHSELNLSSLELGDSALYFCASSVGQGNYGYTFGSGTRLTVV.